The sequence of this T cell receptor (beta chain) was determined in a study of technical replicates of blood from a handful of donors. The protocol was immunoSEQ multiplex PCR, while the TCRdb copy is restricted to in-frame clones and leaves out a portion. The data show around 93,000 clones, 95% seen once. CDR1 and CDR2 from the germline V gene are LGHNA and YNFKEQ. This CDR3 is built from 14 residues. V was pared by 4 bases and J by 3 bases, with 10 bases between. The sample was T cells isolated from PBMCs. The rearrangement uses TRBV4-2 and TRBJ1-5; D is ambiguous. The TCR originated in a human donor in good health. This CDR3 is CASSLRRNNQPQHF. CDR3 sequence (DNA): TGTGCCAGCAGCCTCCGGAGAAACAATCAGCCCCAGCATTTT.